This paragraph reports one T cell receptor beta chain. No antigen is known for it. Carried by the TCR beta cDNA libraries were unique molecular identifiers. Between about 1 and 11 million T cells gave rise to 500,000 to 650,000 cDNA molecules. A single record per CDR3 protein comes from TCRdb applying MiXCR to the PCR reads. The repertoire holds approximately 690,000 distinct CDR3 sequences, with approximately 60% as singletons. This sample stems from a study of post-analysis software for immune sequencing data. CDR3 size: 16 residues. The V segment lost 5 bases and the J segment 7 bases; nucleotides outside the gene matches: 14. Per germline, CDR1 SGHAT and CDR2 FQNNGV. Notes on the study in general: Those with multiple sclerosis, the patient group, showed significantly lower normalized Chao1 diversity than controls. Relative to controls, patients had a handful of TRBV segments at higher frequency, with TRBV5-6, TRBV5-1 and TRBV20-1 among these.

Sequencing input: blood. The V and J genes are TRBV11-2 and TRBJ2-1, with 7 bases identical to TRBD1. This TCR derives from a girl aged 2 to 10 with multiple sclerosis. Here the CDR3 reads CASSPHPRARGNEQFF. The CDR3 nucleotides are TGTGCCAGCAGCCCCCACCCTAGAGCCAGGGGGAATGAGCAGTTCTTC.